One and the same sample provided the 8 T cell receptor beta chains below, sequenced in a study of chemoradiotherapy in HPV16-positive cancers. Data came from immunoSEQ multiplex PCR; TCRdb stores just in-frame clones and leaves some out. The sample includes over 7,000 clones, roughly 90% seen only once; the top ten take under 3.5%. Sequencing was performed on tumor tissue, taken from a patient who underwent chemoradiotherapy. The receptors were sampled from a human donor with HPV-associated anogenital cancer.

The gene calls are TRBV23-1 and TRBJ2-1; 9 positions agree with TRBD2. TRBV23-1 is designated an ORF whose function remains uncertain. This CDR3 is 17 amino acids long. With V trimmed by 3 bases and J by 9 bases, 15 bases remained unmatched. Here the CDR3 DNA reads TGCGCCAGCAGTCATCCCCCTCATAGCGGGAGAAATACTGAGCAGTTCTTC. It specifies CASSHPPHSGRNTEQFF.

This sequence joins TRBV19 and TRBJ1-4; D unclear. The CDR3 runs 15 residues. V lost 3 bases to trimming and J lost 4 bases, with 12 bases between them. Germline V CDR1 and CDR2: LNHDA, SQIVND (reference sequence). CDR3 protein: CASSIGPASNEKLFF. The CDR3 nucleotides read TGTGCCAGTAGTATTGGACCCGCAAGTAATGAAAAACTGTTTTTT.

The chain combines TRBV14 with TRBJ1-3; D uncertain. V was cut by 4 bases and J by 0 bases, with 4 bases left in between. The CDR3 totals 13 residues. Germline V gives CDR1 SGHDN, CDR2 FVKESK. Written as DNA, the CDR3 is TGTGCCAGCAGCCTATCCTCTGGAAACACCATATATTTT. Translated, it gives CASSLSSGNTIYF.

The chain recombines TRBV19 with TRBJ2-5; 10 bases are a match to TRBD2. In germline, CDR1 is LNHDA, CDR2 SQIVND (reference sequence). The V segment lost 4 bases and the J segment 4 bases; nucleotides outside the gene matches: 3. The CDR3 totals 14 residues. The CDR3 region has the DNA TGTGCCAGTAGTACGAGACTAGCGGGAGAGACCCAGTACTTC. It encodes CASSTRLAGETQYF.

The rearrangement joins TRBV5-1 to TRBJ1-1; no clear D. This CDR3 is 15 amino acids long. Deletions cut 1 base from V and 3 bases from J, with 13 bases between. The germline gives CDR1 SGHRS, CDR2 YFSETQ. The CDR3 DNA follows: TGCGCCAGCAGCTTGAATCCAGACCAATACACTGAAGCTTTCTTT. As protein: CASSLNPDQYTEAFF.

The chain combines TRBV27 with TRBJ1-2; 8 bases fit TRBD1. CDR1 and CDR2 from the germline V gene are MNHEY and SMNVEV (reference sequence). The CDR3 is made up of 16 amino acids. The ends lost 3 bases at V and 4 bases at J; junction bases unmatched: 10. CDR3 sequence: CASSFWDRRGAYGYTF. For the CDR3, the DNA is TGTGCCAGCAGTTTCTGGGACAGGCGGGGGGCCTATGGCTACACCTTC.

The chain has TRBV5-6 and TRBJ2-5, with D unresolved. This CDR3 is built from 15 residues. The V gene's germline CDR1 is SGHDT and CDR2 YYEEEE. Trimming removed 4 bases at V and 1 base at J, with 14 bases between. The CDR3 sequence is CASSENAQTQETQYF. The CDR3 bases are TGTGCCAGCAGCGAGAATGCCCAGACCCAAGAGACCCAGTACTTC.

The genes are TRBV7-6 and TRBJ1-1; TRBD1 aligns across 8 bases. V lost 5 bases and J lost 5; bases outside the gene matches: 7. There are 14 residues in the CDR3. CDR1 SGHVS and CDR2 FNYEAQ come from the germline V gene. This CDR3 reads CASSVRGQGTEAFF. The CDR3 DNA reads TGTGCCAGCAGCGTCAGGGGGCAAGGGACTGAAGCTTTCTTT.